This T cell receptor beta chain was sequenced during a study of blood T cell repertoires in COVID-19. Across the whole study: Both acute and convalescent COVID-19 samples were obtained from the United States, Italy and Spain. Sources were T cells, B-cell-depleted T cells, or PBMCs; the material itself was cDNA or gDNA.

Clones were read by immunoSEQ multiplex PCR, and TCRdb kept only the in-frame ones, dropping some. The profile covers more than 90,000 clones, with 91% appearing a single time and 15% to 20% taken by the ten largest. The V end lost 3 bases, the J end lost 4 bases, and 10 bases lay between the germline ends. This CDR3 has 14 residues. Per germline, CDR1 LNHNV and CDR2 YYDKDF (reference sequence). This sequence was found in a man aged 50 to 59 with acute or convalescent COVID-19. The sample consisted of peripheral blood. J is TRBJ1-5 and V is TRBV15, with D uncertain. The CDR3 spells CATSSLEGNQPQHF. In DNA, the CDR3 is TGTGCCACCAGCAGCCTCGAGGGAAATCAGCCCCAGCATTTT.